This T cell receptor (beta chain) was documented in a study of human T cells and chemical hapten exposure. Turning to the study itself: Small discrepancies in pooled library volume mainly accounted for the varying TCR yields per sample.

Study conclusions and caveats: Significantly more large CDR3 similarity clusters were formed by expanded TCRs than by controls.

This clonotype was seen more than once but under ten times. Its antigen is not known. TCRdb re-analysed the RACE reads in MiXCR, keeping a single row per CDR3 protein. The sample records under 130,000 distinct CDR3 sequences, less than 45% being singletons. J gave up 4 bases and V 2 bases, and 13 bases lay outside the gene matches. CDR3 length equals 18 residues. Noted time point: patch test 3, about 24 weeks after DPC sensitization. Treatment in this sample: therapeutic diphenylcyclopropenone sensitization with weekly scalp DPC. Ahead of applying each patch test, blood was sampled. Sample donors consisted of patients with alopecia, aged 18 to 70 years, who were suitable for DPC.

This TCR was recovered from a man in his forties with alopecia areata. Some clones in this sample may be carry-over from other donors' samples. The chain joins TRBV12-3 or TRBV12-4 to TRBJ1-2, with TRBD1 identical over 10 bases. The sample was whole blood, taken in connection with sensitization to the hapten diphenylcyclopropenone (DPC). Written as DNA, the CDR3 is TGTGCCAGCAGTTTATACACCGGGGGACAGGGGTTCATCTATGGCTACACCTTC. Its translation: CASSLYTGGQGFIYGYTF.